This T cell receptor beta chain was captured in a study of blood T cell repertoires in COVID-19. Study information: Samples of COVID-19 (acute and convalescent) were obtained from the United States, Italy and Spain. Sample material is recorded as cDNA or gDNA derived from T cells, B-cell-depleted T cells, or PBMCs.

There are 13 residues in the CDR3. Germline V lookup: CDR1 MNHEY, CDR2 SVGAGI. V was pared by 7 bases and J by 8 bases, with 7 bases of the junction left unmatched. In the study's own analysis: By means of reference gene primer amplification, nucleated cell counts were estimated. The method was immunoSEQ multiplex PCR; TCRdb's version includes in-frame clones alone and lacks a portion of them. The V and J calls and the clone size are those of that table, but D and trimming were determined from the DNA. The top ten hold 8% to 10% of the sample, which has fewer than 50,000 clones, 70% to 90% seen once.

V usage is TRBV6-5 and J usage is TRBJ2-1; 8 nucleotides align to TRBD1. The source of this sequence is a man aged 45-65 years with active COVID-19. Sequenced: peripheral blood. The DNA for the CDR3 is TGTGCCAGCACGAACAGGGGGTTGGATGAGCAGTTCTTC. Protein: CASTNRGLDEQFF.